A selection of T cell receptor beta chains follows, all from one sample in a study of cytomegalovirus exposure and HLA in healthy donors. Sequencing used immunoSEQ multiplex PCR; TCRdb keeps in-frame clones, though not all of them. The table lists roughly 120,000 clones, about 80% of them singletons. Sequenced material: PBMCs. The origin of the receptors is a man between 25 and 39 years old in good health and CMV-seropositive. Both conserved end residues are part of each CDR3. D genes are given only for firm matches. Size values are once, few and many counts, or a class for expanded clones, and some rows have none.

len: 15
j_gene: TRBJ2-5
abundance: .
d_gene: .
v_gene: TRBV7-8
CDR3nt: TGTGCCAGCAGCTTAGCTGGCCCCGGGGGAGGGACCCAGTACTTC
CDR3aa: CASSLAGPGGGTQYF

len: 13
j_gene: TRBJ2-5
abundance: .
d_gene: .
v_gene: TRBV6-5
CDR3nt: TGTGCCACCGGCAGGGGGGTAAGAGAGACCCAGTACTTC
CDR3aa: CATGRGVRETQYF

len: 19
j_gene: TRBJ2-3
abundance: .
d_gene: TRBD2
v_gene: TRBV13
CDR3nt: TGTGCCAGCAGCTTAGCTAGCGGGGGGCCAGAGACTAGCACAGATACGCAGTATTTT
CDR3aa: CASSLASGGPETSTDTQYF

len: 16
j_gene: TRBJ2-3
abundance: .
d_gene: TRBD2
v_gene: TRBV7-3
CDR3nt: TGTGCCAGCAGCTCATCAGCTAGCGGGGGCACAGATACGCAGTATTTT
CDR3aa: CASSSSASGGTDTQYF

len: 14
j_gene: TRBJ2-7
abundance: .
d_gene: TRBD1
v_gene: TRBV5-1
CDR3nt: TGCGCCAGCAGCGCCGGACAGGGTCACGACGAGCAGTACTTC
CDR3aa: CASSAGQGHDEQYF

len: 12
j_gene: TRBJ2-7
abundance: .
d_gene: .
v_gene: TRBV25-1
CDR3nt: TGTGCCAGCAGTTCACGGCGGAACGAGCAGTACTTC
CDR3aa: CASSSRRNEQYF

len: 14
j_gene: TRBJ2-7
abundance: .
d_gene: .
v_gene: TRBV10-3
CDR3nt: TGTGCCATCAGACCGGGTCCTACCGGGGGCGAGCAGTACTTC
CDR3aa: CAIRPGPTGGEQYF

len: 15
j_gene: TRBJ2-1
abundance: .
d_gene: TRBD1
v_gene: TRBV9
CDR3nt: TGTGCCAGCAGCGCCTGGACAGGGGGAATCAATGAGCAGTTCTTC
CDR3aa: CASSAWTGGINEQFF

len: 16
j_gene: TRBJ1-2
abundance: .
d_gene: TRBD1
v_gene: TRBV4-3
CDR3nt: TGCGCCAGCAGCCAAGATTGGACAGGGTCGGACTATGGCTACACCTTC
CDR3aa: CASSQDWTGSDYGYTF

len: 14
j_gene: TRBJ2-4
abundance: .
d_gene: .
v_gene: TRBV28
CDR3nt: TGTGCCAGCAGTTTATTCCTAGCCAAAAACATTCAGTACTTC
CDR3aa: CASSLFLAKNIQYF

len: 14
j_gene: TRBJ1-1
abundance: once
d_gene: .
v_gene: TRBV15
CDR3nt: TGTGCCACCAGCAGGGCCGCGGGTGGCACTGAAGCTTTCTTT
CDR3aa: CATSRAAGGTEAFF

len: 15
j_gene: TRBJ2-7
abundance: .
d_gene: TRBD2
v_gene: TRBV7-2
CDR3nt: TGTGCCAGCAGCTTAGCTAGCGGGGGGACGAACGAGCAGTACTTC
CDR3aa: CASSLASGGTNEQYF

len: 14
j_gene: TRBJ1-2
abundance: .
d_gene: .
v_gene: TRBV7-9
CDR3nt: TGTTCCAGCAGCTTGAAGACAGGCAACTATGGCTACACCTTC
CDR3aa: CSSSLKTGNYGYTF

len: 13
j_gene: TRBJ2-7
abundance: .
d_gene: .
v_gene: TRBV28
CDR3nt: TGTGCCAGCAGTTCGGGACAAATCTACGAGCAGTACTTC
CDR3aa: CASSSGQIYEQYF

len: 13
j_gene: TRBJ2-5
abundance: .
d_gene: .
v_gene: TRBV5-6
CDR3nt: TGTGCCAGCAGCACCGGGGGGCAGGAGACCCAGTACTTC
CDR3aa: CASSTGGQETQYF

len: 13
j_gene: TRBJ2-4
abundance: .
d_gene: TRBD1
v_gene: TRBV7-2
CDR3nt: TGTGCCAGCAGTTCGACAGGGGAGAACATTCAGTACTTC
CDR3aa: CASSSTGENIQYF

len: 15
j_gene: TRBJ2-1
abundance: once
d_gene: TRBD2
v_gene: TRBV11-2
CDR3nt: TGTGCCAGCAGCGTCCTAGCGGGAGAGACCAATGAGCAGTTCTTC
CDR3aa: CASSVLAGETNEQFF

len: 18
j_gene: TRBJ2-7
abundance: .
d_gene: .
v_gene: TRBV19
CDR3nt: TGTGCCAGTACCGATCGGTTGAGACTTCCCTATATATGGTACGAGCAGTACTTC
CDR3aa: CASTDRLRLPYIWYEQYF

len: 16
j_gene: TRBJ1-4
abundance: once
d_gene: .
v_gene: TRBV6-5
CDR3nt: TGTGCCAGCAGTTACTCGACGGGGGAGGTCGGTGAAAAACTGTTTTTT
CDR3aa: CASSYSTGEVGEKLFF

len: 14
j_gene: TRBJ2-7
abundance: .
d_gene: .
v_gene: TRBV7-2
CDR3nt: TGTGCCAGCAGTACACAGGGTGGAATCTACGAGCAGTACTTC
CDR3aa: CASSTQGGIYEQYF

len: 13
j_gene: TRBJ2-1
abundance: .
d_gene: TRBD1
v_gene: TRBV28
CDR3nt: TGTGCCAGCGCTCCGGGACAGGGCTATGAGCAGTTCTTC
CDR3aa: CASAPGQGYEQFF

len: 15
j_gene: TRBJ1-2
abundance: .
d_gene: .
v_gene: TRBV7-9
CDR3nt: TGTGCCAGCAGTCCCGGGACTCTCGATCGGTATGGCTACACCTTC
CDR3aa: CASSPGTLDRYGYTF

len: 17
j_gene: TRBJ2-6
abundance: .
d_gene: TRBD1
v_gene: TRBV7-9
CDR3nt: TGTGCCAGCAGCTTACGGGACAGGGTAGGAGGGGCCAACGTCCTGACTTTC
CDR3aa: CASSLRDRVGGANVLTF

len: 12
j_gene: TRBJ2-5
abundance: .
d_gene: .
v_gene: TRBV7-7
CDR3nt: TGTGCTAGCAGCTTCTACGGGGAGACCCAGTACTTC
CDR3aa: CASSFYGETQYF

len: 17
j_gene: TRBJ1-2
abundance: .
d_gene: TRBD1
v_gene: TRBV9
CDR3nt: TGTGCCAGCAGCGGACAGGGTTCGACCCCTCTCTATGGTGGCTACACCTTC
CDR3aa: CASSGQGSTPLYGGYTF

len: 14
j_gene: TRBJ2-7
abundance: few
d_gene: TRBD1
v_gene: TRBV5-1
CDR3nt: TGCGCCAGCAGCTTTAGAACAGGGGTTGACGAGCAGTACTTC
CDR3aa: CASSFRTGVDEQYF

len: 16
j_gene: TRBJ2-1
abundance: .
d_gene: TRBD2
v_gene: TRBV6-4
CDR3nt: TGTGCCAGCAGTGACCCTACCGGACTAGCGTTCCGTGAGCAGTTCTTC
CDR3aa: CASSDPTGLAFREQFF

len: 15
j_gene: TRBJ1-2
abundance: .
d_gene: TRBD1
v_gene: TRBV5-4
CDR3nt: TGTGCCAGCAGCTCGGGACAGGGGGGACTCTATGGCTACACCTTC
CDR3aa: CASSSGQGGLYGYTF

len: 13
j_gene: TRBJ2-4
abundance: .
d_gene: .
v_gene: TRBV7-9
CDR3nt: TGTGCCAGCAGCTTACCCGCAGGGCTGATTCAGTACTTC
CDR3aa: CASSLPAGLIQYF

len: 15
j_gene: TRBJ1-5
abundance: .
d_gene: TRBD1
v_gene: TRBV28
CDR3nt: TGTGCCAGCAGTTATGACAGGGGGCGTTATCAGCCCCAGCATTTT
CDR3aa: CASSYDRGRYQPQHF

len: 16
j_gene: TRBJ2-3
abundance: once
d_gene: TRBD2
v_gene: TRBV19
CDR3nt: TGTGCCAGTAGTTCGAGGACTAGCGGGGATTCAGATACGCAGTATTTT
CDR3aa: CASSSRTSGDSDTQYF

len: 14
j_gene: TRBJ2-7
abundance: .
d_gene: .
v_gene: TRBV9
CDR3nt: TGTGCCAGCAGCCCGGGACAATCCTCCTACGAGCAGTACTTC
CDR3aa: CASSPGQSSYEQYF

len: 15
j_gene: TRBJ2-1
abundance: .
d_gene: .
v_gene: TRBV7-9
CDR3nt: TGTGCCAGCAGCTCCCTAGAAGCCTCCTACAATGAGCAGTTCTTC
CDR3aa: CASSSLEASYNEQFF

len: 15
j_gene: TRBJ2-7
abundance: .
d_gene: .
v_gene: TRBV18
CDR3nt: TGTGCCAGCTCAGCCCCCCGGGGTTCCGGTTACGAGCAGTACTTC
CDR3aa: CASSAPRGSGYEQYF

len: 12
j_gene: TRBJ2-7
abundance: once
d_gene: .
v_gene: TRBV11-2
CDR3nt: TGTGCCAGCAGAAAAGACAGTTACGAGCAGTACTTC
CDR3aa: CASRKDSYEQYF

len: 11
j_gene: TRBJ2-3
abundance: .
d_gene: .
v_gene: TRBV20-1
CDR3nt: TGCAGTGCTAAGGGAGCGGATACGCAGTATTTT
CDR3aa: CSAKGADTQYF

len: 14
j_gene: TRBJ1-6
abundance: .
d_gene: TRBD1
v_gene: TRBV6-1
CDR3nt: TGTGCCAGCAGTGATAACAGGGGCAATTCACCCCTCCACTTT
CDR3aa: CASSDNRGNSPLHF

len: 15
j_gene: TRBJ1-2
abundance: .
d_gene: TRBD1
v_gene: TRBV7-9
CDR3nt: TGTGCCAGCAGCTTAGGGGGGACAGGGGCCTATGGCTACACCTTC
CDR3aa: CASSLGGTGAYGYTF

len: 10
j_gene: TRBJ1-1
abundance: .
d_gene: .
v_gene: TRBV20-1
CDR3nt: TGCAGTGCTAGCAGGGTTGAAGCTTTCTTT
CDR3aa: CSASRVEAFF

len: 15
j_gene: TRBJ1-2
abundance: .
d_gene: .
v_gene: TRBV19
CDR3nt: TGTGCCAGTAGTTTAGGTGGTGGGCGCACCTATGGCTACACCTTC
CDR3aa: CASSLGGGRTYGYTF

len: 18
j_gene: TRBJ2-1
abundance: .
d_gene: .
v_gene: TRBV9
CDR3nt: TGTGCCAGCAGCGTGGAGACTAGTTCCGCATTACATTTCAATGAGCAGTTCTTC
CDR3aa: CASSVETSSALHFNEQFF

len: 12
j_gene: TRBJ2-4
abundance: .
d_gene: TRBD1
v_gene: TRBV6-1
CDR3nt: TGTGCCTCGTCAGGGGGCGCGAACATTCAGTACTTC
CDR3aa: CASSGGANIQYF

len: 18
j_gene: TRBJ2-3
abundance: .
d_gene: TRBD2
v_gene: TRBV2
CDR3nt: TGTGCCATCCTTCCCTCGGGAGGCTCCTACCCGAACACAGATACGCAGTATTTT
CDR3aa: CAILPSGGSYPNTDTQYF

len: 14
j_gene: TRBJ1-2
abundance: .
d_gene: .
v_gene: TRBV5-6
CDR3nt: TGTGCCAGCAGCAACCCGACACAAGCCTATGGCTACACCTTC
CDR3aa: CASSNPTQAYGYTF

len: 17
j_gene: TRBJ2-3
abundance: .
d_gene: TRBD2
v_gene: TRBV7-2
CDR3nt: TGTGCCAGCAGCTTACCTAGCGGGGGGGCTAGGACAGATACGCAGTATTTT
CDR3aa: CASSLPSGGARTDTQYF

len: 12
j_gene: TRBJ1-1
abundance: .
d_gene: .
v_gene: TRBV7-9
CDR3nt: TGTGCCAGCAGCGGGGCGAGAGTTGAAGCTTTCTTT
CDR3aa: CASSGARVEAFF

len: 15
j_gene: TRBJ1-3
abundance: .
d_gene: .
v_gene: TRBV2
CDR3nt: TGTGCCAGCAGTGGGTCGAATTGGGCCGGAAACACCATATATTTT
CDR3aa: CASSGSNWAGNTIYF

len: 14
j_gene: TRBJ2-3
abundance: .
d_gene: TRBD2
v_gene: TRBV10-3
CDR3nt: TGTGCCACGCGTAGCGGGGGGATCACAGATACGCAGTATTTT
CDR3aa: CATRSGGITDTQYF

len: 16
j_gene: TRBJ1-2
abundance: .
d_gene: TRBD1
v_gene: TRBV7-9
CDR3nt: TGTTCCAGCAGCTTATCCAACTCGGGACAGGGAAATGGCTACACCTTC
CDR3aa: CSSSLSNSGQGNGYTF

len: 19
j_gene: TRBJ2-7
abundance: .
d_gene: .
v_gene: TRBV4-3
CDR3nt: TGCGCCAGCAGCCAAGAACTCCCGTTGGTAGGGGGTACCCAATACGAGCAGTACTTC
CDR3aa: CASSQELPLVGGTQYEQYF

len: 14
j_gene: TRBJ1-2
abundance: .
d_gene: .
v_gene: TRBV14
CDR3nt: TGTGCCAGCAGCCCCGAGATTGGCGGCTATGGCTACACCTTC
CDR3aa: CASSPEIGGYGYTF

len: 15
j_gene: TRBJ1-5
abundance: .
d_gene: TRBD1
v_gene: TRBV9
CDR3nt: TGTGCCAGCAGCGTAGCCGGGACAGGGGCTCAGCCCCAGCATTTT
CDR3aa: CASSVAGTGAQPQHF

len: 18
j_gene: TRBJ2-3
abundance: .
d_gene: TRBD2
v_gene: TRBV5-6
CDR3nt: TGTGCCAGCAGCCCCCGACTAGCGGGAGACCCTAGCACAGATACGCAGTATTTT
CDR3aa: CASSPRLAGDPSTDTQYF

len: 14
j_gene: TRBJ2-7
abundance: .
d_gene: .
v_gene: TRBV5-1
CDR3nt: TGCGCCAGCAGGTGGCTAGCGAATTCCTACGAGCAGTACTTC
CDR3aa: CASRWLANSYEQYF

len: 15
j_gene: TRBJ2-3
abundance: .
d_gene: .
v_gene: TRBV18
CDR3nt: TGTGCCAGCTCACCAGGGGCACCCAGCACAGATACGCAGTATTTT
CDR3aa: CASSPGAPSTDTQYF

len: 12
j_gene: TRBJ1-2
abundance: .
d_gene: .
v_gene: TRBV19
CDR3nt: TGTGCCAGTAGTAAGCTAGACTATGGCTACACCTTC
CDR3aa: CASSKLDYGYTF

len: 15
j_gene: TRBJ1-6
abundance: .
d_gene: .
v_gene: TRBV2
CDR3nt: TGTGCCAGCAGGCCAGGGACGGGGGAGAATTCACCCCTCCACTTT
CDR3aa: CASRPGTGENSPLHF

len: 13
j_gene: TRBJ1-1
abundance: .
d_gene: .
v_gene: TRBV9
CDR3nt: TGTGCCAGCAGCTTTTCAATGAACACTGAAGCTTTCTTT
CDR3aa: CASSFSMNTEAFF

len: 15
j_gene: TRBJ1-1
abundance: .
d_gene: .
v_gene: TRBV11-2
CDR3nt: TGTGCCAGCAGCGCGATACGCGGGGGAGTGGCTGAAGCTTTCTTT
CDR3aa: CASSAIRGGVAEAFF